The rows below give T cell receptor beta chains drawn from one sample of a study of radiotherapy plus CTLA-4 blockade in lung cancer. Clones were sequenced by immunoSEQ multiplex PCR, and TCRdb holds only the in-frame ones, with some missing. The sample has approximately 100,000 clones, around 83% seen once; the top ten hold roughly 3.5%. Sequencing was performed on peripheral blood, taken from a patient treated with radiotherapy plus ipilimumab. The receptors shown here come from a human donor with non-small cell lung cancer who had a partial response to radiotherapy plus ipilimumab. CDR3s include the opening cysteine and the closing phenylalanine or tryptophan. D genes are given only for firm matches. Clone size appears in some rows only: once, few, many, or a class for an expanded clone.

TRBV9	-	-	TRBJ1-3	CASSVLGGQAGNTIYF	TGTGCCAGCAGCGTTTTGGGGGGGCAAGCTGGAAACACCATATATTTT
TRBV19	TRBD1	-	TRBJ1-5	CASSGGTDYQPQHF	TGTGCCAGTAGTGGCGGGACAGATTATCAGCCCCAGCATTTT
TRBV12-5	-	-	TRBJ1-1	CASGFSRSTEAFF	TGTGCTAGTGGTTTCTCCCGGAGCACTGAAGCTTTCTTT
TRBV6-6	-	once	TRBJ1-1	CASSFRVTDEAFF	TGTGCCAGCAGTTTCAGGGTAACTGATGAAGCTTTCTTT
TRBV7-9	TRBD1	-	TRBJ1-1	CASSLGQANTEAFF	TGTGCCAGCAGCTTGGGACAGGCGAACACTGAAGCTTTCTTT
TRBV19	-	-	TRBJ1-2	CASSIASPGVLGYTF	TGTGCCAGTAGTATAGCCTCGCCAGGGGTGCTTGGCTACACCTTC
TRBV18	-	-	TRBJ1-3	CASSLGQPNGNTIYF	TGTGCCAGCTCACTAGGACAGCCAAACGGAAACACCATATATTTT
TRBV10-1	-	-	TRBJ2-1	CASSDSDARRDEQFF	TGCGCCAGCAGTGATTCGGACGCCCGGCGGGATGAGCAGTTCTTC
TRBV28	-	-	TRBJ1-1	CASSYQGPNTEAFF	TGTGCCAGCAGTTATCAGGGGCCGAACACTGAAGCTTTCTTT
TRBV27	TRBD1	-	TRBJ1-2	CASVNLRDRGPVRYTF	TGTGCCAGTGTTAATCTCCGGGACAGGGGTCCTGTTAGGTACACCTTC
TRBV6-1	-	-	TRBJ2-2	CASSPQDRNTGELFF	TGTGCCAGCAGTCCGCAGGACAGGAACACCGGGGAGCTGTTTTTT
TRBV5-1	TRBD2	-	TRBJ2-1	CASRFRAGSYNEQFF	TGCGCCAGCAGATTCCGAGCGGGAAGCTACAATGAGCAGTTCTTC
TRBV27	-	-	TRBJ2-2	CASSLFFPRGGSTGELFF	TGTGCCAGCAGTTTATTTTTCCCTCGTGGTGGCTCCACCGGGGAGCTGTTTTTT
TRBV7-7	TRBD1	-	TRBJ2-5	CASSSNPGGFETQYF	TGTGCCAGCAGTTCCAATCCAGGGGGCTTTGAGACCCAGTACTTC
TRBV7-3	-	-	TRBJ2-2	CASSLSVGGDTGELFF	TGTGCCAGCAGCTTAAGTGTAGGGGGGGACACCGGGGAGCTGTTTTTT
TRBV2	-	-	TRBJ2-7	CASSVFSHSSYEQYF	TGTGCCAGCAGTGTATTCAGCCACAGCTCCTACGAGCAGTACTTC
TRBV19	TRBD1	-	TRBJ1-5	CASSKPYRGSNQPQHF	TGTGCCAGTAGTAAGCCCTACAGGGGAAGCAATCAGCCCCAGCATTTT
TRBV6-1	TRBD1	-	TRBJ2-7	CASSGQGARSYEQYF	TGTGCCAGCAGTGGTCAGGGGGCGAGGTCCTACGAGCAGTACTTC
TRBV7-3	-	-	TRBJ2-7	CASSLMAGGYYEQYF	TGTGCCAGCAGCTTAATGGCGGGCGGGTACTACGAGCAGTACTTC
TRBV5-1	-	-	TRBJ1-1	CASSGQGSNTEAFF	TGCGCCAGCAGCGGGCAGGGCTCGAACACTGAAGCTTTCTTT
TRBV5-1	TRBD2	few	TRBJ2-5	CASSLAPPGLAGGGETQYF	TGCGCCAGCAGCTTGGCCCCCCCGGGACTAGCGGGAGGAGGGGAGACCCAGTACTTC
TRBV5-1	-	-	TRBJ2-5	CASSLGAVEETQYF	TGCGCCAGCAGCCTGGGAGCGGTAGAAGAGACCCAGTACTTC
TRBV28	-	-	TRBJ2-2	CASSPGEVPANTGELFF	TGTGCCAGCAGTCCCGGGGAGGTACCCGCGAACACCGGGGAGCTGTTTTTT
TRBV5-1	-	few	TRBJ1-2	CASSSSTGMGYGYTF	TGCGCCAGCAGCTCAAGTACAGGGATGGGCTATGGCTACACCTTC
TRBV10-3	-	-	TRBJ1-5	CAISERRDFGNQPQHF	TGTGCCATCAGTGAGCGCAGGGATTTCGGCAATCAGCCCCAGCATTTT
TRBV6-1	-	-	TRBJ1-5	CASSQDFYSNQPQHF	TGTGCCAGCAGCCAGGACTTCTATAGCAATCAGCCCCAGCATTTT
TRBV7-8	TRBD2	-	TRBJ2-5	CASSLGGGIPTETQYF	TGTGCCAGCAGCTTAGGGGGGGGGATCCCGACGGAGACCCAGTACTTC
TRBV28	TRBD1	-	TRBJ2-3	CASSKGAPDTQYF	TGTGCCAGCAGTAAGGGGGCCCCAGATACGCAGTATTTT
TRBV5-5	TRBD1	-	TRBJ2-7	CASSGDREYEQYF	TGTGCCAGCAGCGGGGACAGGGAGTACGAGCAGTACTTC
TRBV7-9	TRBD1	few	TRBJ2-6	CASSLGQGLSGANVLTF	TGTGCCAGCAGCTTGGGACAGGGCCTCTCTGGGGCCAACGTCCTGACTTTC
TRBV5-1	-	-	TRBJ2-5	CASSLSVSQETQYF	TGCGCCAGCAGCTTGAGCGTCAGCCAAGAGACCCAGTACTTC
TRBV15	TRBD1	-	TRBJ1-2	CATSRDAGGGYGYTF	TGTGCCACCAGCAGAGATGCAGGGGGTGGGTATGGCTACACCTTC
TRBV7-2	-	-	TRBJ2-6	CASGTRSGANVLTF	TGTGCCAGCGGCACCCGCTCTGGGGCCAACGTCCTGACTTTC
TRBV5-1	-	-	TRBJ2-2	CASSPGRNTGELFF	TGCGCCAGCAGCCCGGGGAGAAACACCGGGGAGCTGTTTTTT